The T cell receptor beta chain under discussion was sequenced for a study of shared clonotypes between healthy human individuals. The study, taken as a whole, reports: For sorted subsets, rarefaction showed incomplete sequencing despite large depth. Estimated richness was generally greater in naive than memory subsets.

A word on this clone: Its antigen is not identified. The sample has other DNA sequences that encode this CDR3 too.

Deep-level running was used for the assay. The genomic DNA of each subset was split evenly across several immunoSEQ plates. TCRdb's table, derived via immunoSEQ multiplex PCR, lists solely in-frame clones and lacks some. The table records 2.3 million or so clones, about 92% of them present only once. The V end was cut by 0 bases, the J end by 4 bases, with 10 bases between. Germline-derived CDR1 and CDR2 are SGHRS and YFSETQ. CDR3 length: 14 amino acids. Material for sequencing was naive CD4+ T cells from PBMCs. Subset noted: CD45RA+ positively selected. This sequence joins TRBV5-1 and TRBJ1-1; D is possibly TRBD1 (5 bases). This TCR derives from a man between 18 and 35 years old in good health. Some clones in this sample may be carry-over from other donors' samples. In DNA form, the CDR3 reads TGCGCCAGCAGCTTGGAGGGACGGCTCACTGAAGCTTTCTTT. Translating it yields CASSLEGRLTEAFF.